This T cell receptor beta chain is from a study of Graves' ophthalmopathy and Graves' hyperthyroidism (dated 2018 in TCRdb). The study in broad terms: Peripheral blood was collected at initial diagnosis, before any treatment. T-cell repertoires of thyroid tissue and blood were compared in more than five hyperthyroidism patients. To explore V-J signatures distinguishing ophthalmopathy from hyperthyroidism, a discovery set of under 110 patients (about 43 ophthalmopathy, some 57 stable hyperthyroidism) was enrolled. The 95 to 100 discovery patients were randomly divided into training and test sets at a 7:3 ratio. The study used signatures of the TCR beta repertoire to tell Graves' ophthalmopathy apart from Graves' hyperthyroidism and to predict which patients would progress to ophthalmopathy. An independent validation cohort comprised around 20 hyperthyroidism patients and 15 to 17 patients who later progressed from hyperthyroidism to ophthalmopathy. In total, 135 blood samples were TCR-sequenced: approximately 42 ophthalmopathy, some 75 hyperthyroidism and some 17 hyperthyroidism-to-ophthalmopathy patients. Once sampling was done, hyperthyroidism patients were given methimazole at a starting dose of 30 mg daily, while ophthalmopathy patients were given high-dose intravenous methylprednisolone. The full study reports these points: In validation, the model predicted ophthalmopathy progression with over 60% sensitivity and roughly 72% specificity; around twelve predicted patients were CT-confirmed with GO in a median of around 6.5 months. Sample size was not statistically predetermined, and group allocation was not concealed from the investigators. The 13-signature model separated ophthalmopathy from stable hyperthyroidism with 85% to 90% sensitivity and 81.08% specificity in cross-validation, and 80%/75% in the test set. Most expanded thyroid clonotypes with frequency above 0.001 were also detected in blood, suggesting blood repertoires may reflect the thyroid immune response.

For repertoire sequencing, the TCR beta CDR3 regions were amplified from RNA transcripts. The first round was an RT-PCR using HTBI primers with the Qiagen OneStep RT-PCR kit, and this first round was followed by a second-round multiplex PCR, then size selection and purification. Libraries were sequenced on an Illumina HiSeq2000 using paired-end 100 bp reads. As for the authors' bioinformatics: SOAPnuke was used to process the reads, throwing out any read that had adapters, had uncalled bases, had a mean Phred below 15, or lacked an exact constant-primer or identifier match. High-quality paired reads were merged with COPE v1.2.5. Each unique nucleotide sequence was treated as a clonotype, and MiTCR v1.1 was used to align the clonotypes to the IMGT TRB V, D and J references. The analysis was limited to V-J combinations with a frequency above 0.0001, which together covered more than 99% of repertoires. A TCR clonal expansion and chaos score per V-J combination was defined as the ratio of F50 clonal expansion to chaos observed in the TCRdist matrix. Features were reduced by Welch's t-statistics and random forest to roughly 14 V-J combinations, which fed a naive Bayes classifier. The Morisita-Horn index was used to measure how similar the thyroid and blood repertoires were. TCRdb reprocessing: public reads trimmed at Q25 with fastp, clones called with MiXCR, in-frame beta chains kept. Entries that share a CDR3 protein sequence are merged under the most common genes and DNA. For this entry, the V and J calls and clone size follow TCRdb and not the study's own pipeline. The sample table records 620,000 or so distinct CDR3 sequences; 22% of these occur just once. The top ten hold approximately 7.7% of the sample.

With respect to this clonotype: The clone's antigen remains unknown. A much larger clonotype is one base distant, so this may be a read error. The CDR3 end shows no conserved phenylalanine or tryptophan, and so a read error is likely.

Based on the germline V gene (reference sequence), the CDR1 and CDR2 sequences are PRHDT and FYEKMQ. The length of the CDR3 is 16 amino acids, counting both ends. Just the 48-base CDR3 DNA is kept, in frame starting at base 1. V and J are trimmed by 5 bases and 0 bases, and the gene matches miss 4 bases of the junction. Hyperthyroidism was defined as stable when no progression to ophthalmopathy occurred within 18 months of follow-up. Patients with hyperthyroidism were aged 18 to 65 years, had been newly diagnosed, and had a disease duration of less than 2 months. Anyone with other autoimmune diseases, uncontrolled infections, pregnancy or lactation was excluded from the study. Clinical symptoms, serum thyroxine, TRAb, thyroid ultrasound and orbital computed tomography formed the basis of the diagnosis. Using Ficoll-Paque density gradient centrifugation, PBMCs were isolated from approximately 11 ml of fresh peripheral blood. Trizol reagent was used to extract the total RNA, and its quality was then checked on an Agilent 2100 Bioanalyzer.

This receptor chain uses TRBV13 and TRBJ1-3, with 10 middle bases fitting TRBD1. Sequencing was carried out using peripheral blood. The TCR comes from a woman under 30 with stable Graves' hyperthyroidism. Some clones in this sample may be carry-over from other donors' samples. Donor details come from another sample of the same person, matched by shared clones. The DNA sequence follows: TGTGCCAGCAGCCGGTGGGACAGGGGCTCTGGAAACACCATATATGTT. Translation gives CASSRWDRGSGNTIYV.